The 30 T cell receptor beta chains presented below share a single source sample, sequenced in a study of immune evolution from preneoplasia to lung adenocarcinoma. Using immunoSEQ multiplex PCR, the repertoire was profiled, and TCRdb retains in-frame clones only, with some absent. The sample shows around 40,000 clones, 65% to 80% of them seen only once. The sequencing input was FFPE invasive lung adenocarcinoma tissue. Source of these receptors: a person between 55 and 70 years old with lung adenocarcinoma.

V is TRBV7-3 and J is TRBJ2-1; 13 bases fit TRBD2. Trimming cost V 1 base and J 6 bases; bases outside gene matches: 6. CDR1 and CDR2 from the germline V gene are SGHTA and FQGTGA. The CDR3 runs 17 residues. CDR3 sequence: CASSLKSGLAGSNEQFF. The CDR3 nucleotides are TGTGCCAGCAGCTTAAAGTCGGGACTAGCGGGGAGCAATGAGCAGTTCTTC.

The chain's CDR3 is CASQKWGTNEKLFF. The CDR3 DNA is TGTGCCAGTCAGAAGTGGGGCACTAATGAAAAACTGTTTTTT. The chain uses TRBV19 and TRBJ1-4, with D perhaps matching TRBD1 (5 bases). This CDR3 region has 14 residues. The V and J ends lost 8 bases and 2 bases respectively, with 12 bases between them. In germline, CDR1 is LNHDA, CDR2 SQIVND (reference sequence). The full variable domain, completed using reference TRBV19 and TRBJ1-4, is DGGITQSPKYLFRKEGQNVTLSCEQNLNHDAMYWYRQDPGQGLRLIYYSQIVNDFQKGDIAEGYSVSREKKESFPLTVTSAQKNPTAFYLCASQKWGTNEKLFFGSGTQLSVL.

The chain recombines TRBV5-1 with TRBJ1-5; TRBD1 matches at 9 bases. CDR3 length: 15 residues. Germline V gene lookup returns CDR1 SGHRS and CDR2 YFSETQ. V lost 4 bases, J lost 4 bases, and 6 bases stayed unmatched. The DNA for the CDR3 is TGCGCCAGCAGCACCTCCGGGACAGGGAATCAGCCCCAGCATTTT. Amino acid sequence: CASSTSGTGNQPQHF.

This clone appeared a few times. The sample holds other DNA sequences that translate to the same CDR3. J is TRBJ1-1 and V is TRBV9; D gene ambiguous. The CDR3 extends over 13 amino acids. Trimming removed 1 base from V and 1 base from J, with 5 bases in between. CDR1 and CDR2 from the germline V gene are SGDLS and YYNGEE. The CDR3 DNA reads TGTGCCAGCAGCGTAACAGAGAACACTGAAGCTTTCTTT. Translated, it gives CASSVTENTEAFF. The whole variable domain, remainder taken from reference TRBV9 and TRBJ1-1, is DSGVTQTPKHLITATGQRVTLRCSPRSGDLSVYWYQQSLDQGLQFLIQYYNGEERAKGNILERFSAQQFPDLHSELNLSSLELGDSALYFCASSVTENTEAFFGQGTRLTVV.

V and J are TRBV19 and TRBJ2-2, with 9 positions matching TRBD1. The length of the CDR3 is 15 residues. The J segment lost 7 bases and the V segment lost 2 bases, leaving 5 bases of the junction unmatched. Germline V lookup: CDR1 LNHDA, CDR2 SQIVND (reference sequence). CDR3 loop: CASSIRTGVSGELFF. CDR3 sequence (DNA): TGTGCCAGTAGTATACGGACAGGGGTCAGCGGGGAGCTGTTTTTT.

CDR3 DNA sequence: TGTGCCAGCAGTCGAACACGGGGACTAGCGGGAGATACGCAGTATTTT. It encodes CASSRTRGLAGDTQYF. The chain couples TRBV11-3 to TRBJ2-3; 12 bases line up with TRBD2. The CDR3 contains 16 residues. Germline loops: CDR1 SGHNT, CDR2 YENEEA. The V segment lost 6 bases and the J segment 5 bases; nucleotides outside the gene matches: 9.

The rearrangement links TRBV6-4 to TRBJ2-2; 7 bases map to TRBD2. This CDR3 contains 16 residues. The germline V gene has CDR1 MRHNA and CDR2 SNTAGT. J gave up 3 bases and V 5 bases, and 9 bases lay outside the gene matches. CDR3 nucleotide sequence: TGTGCCAGCAGTCCTGTTCCGGGACTACACACCGGGGAGCTGTTTTTT. Translating gives CASSPVPGLHTGELFF.

The chain couples TRBV19 to TRBJ2-1, with a weak D call TRBD1 (6 bases). This CDR3 spans 16 amino acids. Germline values: CDR1 LNHDA, CDR2 SQIVND (reference sequence). Trimming removed 5 bases from V and 1 base from J, with 15 bases in between. The CDR3 DNA is TGTGCCAGTAGTTTCCGGGCCACAGGGTCCTACAATGAGCAGTTCTTC. Amino acids: CASSFRATGSYNEQFF.

The rearrangement uses TRBV7-8 and TRBJ2-1; 15 nucleotides align to TRBD2. This CDR3 has 16 residues. J gave up 4 bases and V 5 bases, and 3 bases lay outside the gene matches. Germline V gene lookup returns CDR1 SGHVS and CDR2 FQNEAQ. CDR3 region: CASSRTSGRGYNEQFF. The CDR3 DNA is TGTGCCAGCAGCCGGACTAGCGGGAGGGGTTACAATGAGCAGTTCTTC.

The chain combines TRBV9 with TRBJ1-4, with 7 bases lining up with TRBD1. The CDR3 contains 15 residues. Unmatched junction bases numbered 6, after V lost 0 bases and J lost 7 bases. In germline, CDR1 is SGDLS, CDR2 YYNGEE. The CDR3 loop is CASSVGSGGGEKLFF. For the CDR3, the DNA is TGTGCCAGCAGCGTAGGTTCAGGGGGAGGTGAAAAACTGTTTTTT.

This clone showed up just once. The chain couples TRBV5-1 to TRBJ1-2; 8 bases are shared with TRBD1. The V and J ends lost 3 bases and 5 bases, in that order; junction bases with no gene match: 6. The CDR3 totals 14 residues. Germline CDR1 and CDR2: SGHRS and YFSETQ. DNA for the CDR3: TGCGCCAGCAGCTCCGGGACAGGACCGTATGGCTACACCTTC. It codes for CASSSGTGPYGYTF.

This chain links TRBV28 with TRBJ2-7; 8 bases are a match to TRBD1. The CDR3 is 14 amino acids. From germline, CDR1 is MDHEN and CDR2 SYDVKM. V shed 7 bases and J 0 bases; nucleotides not matched to a gene: 5. The CDR3 sequence: CASTTDRGSYEQYF. DNA for the CDR3: TGTGCCAGCACTACCGACAGGGGCTCCTACGAGCAGTACTTC.

The chain uses TRBV9 and TRBJ1-1; no firm D call. Germline-derived CDR1 and CDR2 are SGDLS and YYNGEE. V dropped 0 bases and J dropped 2 bases, with 8 bases sitting between them. The CDR3 runs to 14 residues. The CDR3 nucleotides are TGTGCCAGCAGCGTAGGGTCAGAAAACACTGAAGCTTTCTTT. Its translation is CASSVGSENTEAFF.

The chain couples TRBV6-4 to TRBJ2-7, with TRBD1 as a possible D gene (6 bases). V lost 3 bases, J lost 7 bases, and 13 bases lay in between. The CDR3 is made up of 13 amino acids. Germline values: CDR1 MRHNA, CDR2 SNTAGT. The CDR3: CASSERIGTEQYF. In DNA form, the CDR3 reads TGTGCCAGCAGTGAACGGATTGGGACAGAGCAGTACTTC.

The chain couples TRBV6-9 to TRBJ1-1; 7 nucleotides line up with TRBD1. The CDR3 runs 11 residues. After removal of 7 bases from V and 4 bases from J, the junction contained 0 bases not matched to a gene. Germline CDR1 is MNHGY and CDR2 is SVAAGI. The CDR3 DNA is TGTGCCAGCACAGGGGGCACTGAAGCTTTCTTT. This translates into CASTGGTEAFF.

The J gene is TRBJ2-3, the V gene TRBV27; a weak D match, TRBD2 (6 bases). With 3 bases removed from V and 7 bases from J, the gap between germline ends came to 11 bases. Germline values: CDR1 MNHEY, CDR2 SMNVEV (reference sequence). The CDR3 contains 13 residues. The CDR3 sequence is CASSFGGTNTQYF. The CDR3 nucleotides read TGTGCCAGCAGTTTCGGGGGAACGAATACGCAGTATTTT.

This rearrangement joins TRBV6-6 to TRBJ2-7; 11 bases match TRBD2. This CDR3 is built from 15 residues. Germline trimming cut 2 bases from V and 6 bases from J; bases unmatched to any gene: 6. Germline loops: CDR1 MNHNY, CDR2 SVGAGI (reference sequence). This CDR3 reads CASSYIGLAGGEQYF. CDR3 DNA sequence: TGTGCCAGCAGTTACATTGGGCTAGCGGGAGGCGAGCAGTACTTC.

This sequence joins TRBV6-1 and TRBJ1-1; a possible D gene is TRBD1 (6 bases). The germline V gene encodes CDR1 MNHNS and CDR2 SASEGT. This CDR3 is 15 amino acids long. Trimming took off 4 bases at V and 1 base at J, with 13 bases between the two ends. CDR3 bases: TGTGCCAGCAGTGGCACCGACAGGCCGAACACTGAAGCTTTCTTT. It is translated as CASSGTDRPNTEAFF.

The rearrangement joins TRBV7-2 to TRBJ2-4; a possible D gene is TRBD2 (5 bases). V lost 8 bases to trimming and J lost 12 bases, with 17 bases between them. This CDR3 spans 12 amino acids. CDR1 and CDR2 (germline): SGHTA, FQGNSA. Here the CDR3 DNA reads TGTGCCAGCGGGAGCCGATGGGGTGATCAGTACTTC. It specifies CASGSRWGDQYF.

This sequence joins TRBV21-1 and TRBJ2-1; whether TRBD2, the table's D call, matches the DNA was not checked. TRBV21-1 is deemed a pseudogene. This CDR3 spans 20 amino acids. CDR3 nucleotides: TGTGCCAGCAGCGCTGCAGGGCTAGCGGGAGGCCCTCACCCTTACAATGAGCAGTTCTTC. Translating it yields CASSAAGLAGGPHPYNEQFF.

This rearrangement joins TRBV11-2 to TRBJ1-2; 8 bases are a match to TRBD1. Germline V CDR1 and CDR2: SGHAT, FQNNGV. The CDR3 runs 16 residues. With V trimmed by 0 bases and J by 6 bases, 9 bases remained unmatched. This CDR3 is CASSLDGGRGPHGYTF. DNA of the CDR3: TGTGCCAGCAGCTTAGATGGGGGCAGGGGGCCCCATGGCTACACCTTC.

This clone was counted once. The chain joins TRBV6-6 to TRBJ1-4, with TRBD1 matching over 10 bases. This CDR3 contains 16 residues. The V gene end was trimmed by 4 bases and the J gene end by 7 bases; junction bases not matched to a gene: 9. Per the germline V gene, CDR1 is MNHNY and CDR2 is SVGAGI (reference sequence). The chain's CDR3 is CASSSFDRGRGEKLFF. In nucleotides, the CDR3 is TGTGCCAGCAGTTCCTTCGACAGGGGGCGAGGTGAAAAACTGTTTTTT.

J is TRBJ2-7 and V is TRBV27, with D possibly matching TRBD2 (6 bases). Germline V gene data show CDR1 as MNHEY and CDR2 as SMNVEV (reference sequence). The CDR3 is made up of 14 amino acids. Trimming removed 8 bases at V and 3 bases at J, with 17 bases between. The CDR3 bases are TGTGCCAGCGGCCAAGGGCAGGGAGGCTACGAGCAGTACTTC. It is translated as CASGQGQGGYEQYF.

This clone was observed a handful of times. This sequence joins TRBV4-1 and TRBJ2-7; 8 bases fit TRBD1. The length of the CDR3 is 13 residues. Germline V gene lookup returns CDR1 MGHRA and CDR2 YSYEKL. V was pared by 4 bases and J by 5 bases, with 4 bases of the junction left unmatched. The CDR3 loop reads CASSLGGQDEQYF. The CDR3 DNA reads TGCGCCAGCAGCCTAGGGGGACAGGACGAGCAGTACTTC.

This clone is medium-sized (0.01 to 0.1%) by share. The V gene is TRBV9, the J gene TRBJ2-7; 8 bases line up with TRBD2. Germline-derived CDR1 and CDR2 are SGDLS and YYNGEE. The CDR3 loop spans 17 amino acids. Trimming cost V 4 bases and J 4 bases; bases outside gene matches: 16. CDR3 in amino acids: CASSPQGHNGRGYEQYF. CDR3 sequence (DNA): TGTGCCAGCAGCCCACAGGGTCATAACGGGAGGGGATACGAGCAGTACTTC.

J is TRBJ2-3 and V is TRBV4-2; TRBD2 aligns across 8 bases. Germline V gene sequence: CDR1 LGHNA, CDR2 YNFKEQ. Trimming removed 4 bases from V and 5 bases from J; junction bases left unmatched: 8. The CDR3 has 15 residues. The CDR3, as DNA: TGTGCCAGCAGCCCTAAGGCGGGAGGTGGAGATACGCAGTATTTT. Amino acid sequence: CASSPKAGGGDTQYF.

The CDR3 spells CASSGSSGRIEDTQYF. CDR3 DNA: TGTGCCAGCAGCGGGTCTAGCGGGAGGATAGAAGATACGCAGTATTTT. The chain links TRBV9 to TRBJ2-3; 11 bases map to TRBD2. Germline V gives CDR1 SGDLS, CDR2 YYNGEE. J lost 5 bases, V lost 3 bases, and 8 bases had no gene match. This CDR3 region has 16 residues. Variable domain in full (rest from reference TRBV9 and TRBJ2-3): DSGVTQTPKHLITATGQRVTLRCSPRSGDLSVYWYQQSLDQGLQFLIQYYNGEERAKGNILERFSAQQFPDLHSELNLSSLELGDSALYFCASSGSSGRIEDTQYFGPGTRLTVL.

The J gene is TRBJ2-2, the V gene TRBV5-1; TRBD2 is a possible D gene (5 bases). Trimming removed 2 bases from V and 1 base from J, with 12 bases in between. The CDR3 spans 16 residues. Looked up from germline, CDR1 is SGHRS and CDR2 is YFSETQ. CDR3 bases: TGCGCCAGCAGCTTTCCTGGGAGCGGGAACACCGGGGAGCTGTTTTTT. Amino acid sequence: CASSFPGSGNTGELFF.

The J gene is TRBJ2-1, the V gene TRBV4-2, with 7 bases fitting TRBD2. With 5 bases clipped from V and 3 bases from J, the junction kept 7 bases outside the gene matches. The CDR3 has 15 residues. Germline V gene lookup returns CDR1 LGHNA and CDR2 YNFKEQ. The CDR3 sequence: CASSDGWEGYNEQFF. CDR3 coding DNA: TGTGCCAGCAGCGATGGGTGGGAGGGCTACAATGAGCAGTTCTTC.

The chain has TRBV5-6 and TRBJ2-3; D call uncertain. Trimming stripped 1 base from V and 1 base from J, with 7 bases between. Germline assignment: CDR1 SGHDT and CDR2 YYEEEE. The length of the CDR3 is 14 residues. The CDR3: CASSLLQGTDTQYF. DNA of the CDR3: TGTGCCAGCAGCTTGCTGCAGGGCACAGATACGCAGTATTTT.